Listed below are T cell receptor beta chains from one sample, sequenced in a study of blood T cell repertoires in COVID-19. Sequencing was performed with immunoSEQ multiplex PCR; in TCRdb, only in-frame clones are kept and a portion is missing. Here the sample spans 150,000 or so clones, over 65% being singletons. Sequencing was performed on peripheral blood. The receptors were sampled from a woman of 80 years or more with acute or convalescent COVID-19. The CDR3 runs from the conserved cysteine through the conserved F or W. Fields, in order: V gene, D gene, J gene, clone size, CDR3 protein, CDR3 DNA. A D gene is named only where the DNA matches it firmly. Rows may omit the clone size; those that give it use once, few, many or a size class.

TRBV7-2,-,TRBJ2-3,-,CASSSGQSTDTQYF,TGTGCCAGCAGCTCCGGACAGAGCACAGATACGCAGTATTTT
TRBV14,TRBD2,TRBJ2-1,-,CASSQHLFLSGGSFGHEQFF,TGTGCCAGCAGCCAACATCTATTCCTATCCGGCGGGAGCTTTGGACATGAGCAGTTCTTC
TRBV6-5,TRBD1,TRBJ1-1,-,CASRNDRDRAFF,TGTGCCAGCAGAAATGACCGGGACAGAGCTTTCTTT
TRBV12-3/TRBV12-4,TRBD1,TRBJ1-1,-,CASSLGQRAFF,TGTGCCAGCAGTTTGGGACAGAGAGCTTTCTTT
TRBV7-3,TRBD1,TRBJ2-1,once,CASSLEGQGSYNEQFF,TGTGCCAGCAGCTTAGAAGGACAGGGTTCCTACAATGAGCAGTTCTTC
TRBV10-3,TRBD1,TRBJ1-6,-,CAASTDRGLSPLHF,TGTGCCGCTTCAACGGACAGGGGCCTTTCACCCCTCCACTTT
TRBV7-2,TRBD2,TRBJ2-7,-,CASSLVLLAGRTYEQYF,TGTGCCAGCAGCTTAGTACTCCTAGCGGGACGTACCTACGAGCAGTACTTC
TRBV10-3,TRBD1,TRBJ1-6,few,CATALDRGNSPLHF,TGTGCCACCGCCCTGGACAGGGGGAATTCACCCCTCCACTTT
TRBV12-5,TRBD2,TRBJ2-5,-,CASGLIWASGATQYF,TGTGCTAGTGGTTTGATTTGGGCTAGCGGGGCAACCCAGTACTTC
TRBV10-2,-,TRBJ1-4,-,CASSEAGRHEKLFF,TGCGCCAGCAGTGAGGCAGGGAGGCATGAAAAACTGTTTTTT
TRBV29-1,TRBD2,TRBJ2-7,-,CSVGGAASGSSLREQYF,TGCAGCGTTGGGGGGGCGGCTAGCGGGAGCTCTCTCCGGGAGCAGTACTTC
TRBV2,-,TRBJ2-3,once,CASKESSTQYF,TGTGCCAGCAAAGAGTCTAGTACGCAGTATTTT
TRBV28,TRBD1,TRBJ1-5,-,CASSSLGQGTLPQHF,TGTGCCAGCAGTTCCCTGGGACAGGGGACTCTGCCCCAGCATTTT
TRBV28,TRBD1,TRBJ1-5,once,CASSLEGTVFNNQPQHF,TGTGCCAGCAGTTTAGAGGGGACAGTATTCAACAATCAGCCCCAGCATTTT
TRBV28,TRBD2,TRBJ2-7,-,CASSPHDGLAGGNYEQYF,TGTGCCAGCAGTCCACACGACGGACTAGCGGGAGGGAATTACGAGCAGTACTTC
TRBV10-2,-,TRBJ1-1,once,CASSATVNTEAFF,TGCGCCAGCAGCGCGACAGTGAACACTGAAGCTTTCTTT
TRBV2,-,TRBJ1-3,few,CASALGTGSGNTIYF,TGTGCCAGCGCATTGGGGACTGGCTCTGGAAACACCATATATTTT
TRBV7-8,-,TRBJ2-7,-,CASSERLVTEQYF,TGTGCCAGCAGCGAGAGACTAGTAACCGAGCAGTACTTC
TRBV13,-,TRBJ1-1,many,CASSLIAGSGMNTEAFF,TGTGCCAGCAGCTTAATTGCGGGAAGCGGTATGAACACTGAAGCTTTCTTT
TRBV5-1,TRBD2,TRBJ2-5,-,CASSLGLREGQETQYF,TGCGCCAGCAGCTTAGGACTCCGGGAGGGCCAAGAGACCCAGTACTTC
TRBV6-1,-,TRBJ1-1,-,CASSDKGWGPGTEAFF,TGTGCCAGCAGTGATAAGGGTTGGGGGCCGGGCACTGAAGCTTTCTTT
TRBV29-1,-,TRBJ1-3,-,CSVAGGNTIYF,TGCAGCGTTGCCGGTGGAAACACCATATATTTT
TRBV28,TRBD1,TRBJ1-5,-,CASSQLGQGNQPQHF,TGTGCCAGCAGTCAGCTCGGACAGGGCAATCAGCCCCAGCATTTT
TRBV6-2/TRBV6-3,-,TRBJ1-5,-,CASSYLGAPNQPQHF,TGTGCCAGCAGTTACCTGGGGGCCCCTAATCAGCCCCAGCATTTT
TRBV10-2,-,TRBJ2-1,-,CATQAGALYNEQFF,TGCGCCACTCAAGCTGGGGCTTTATACAATGAGCAGTTCTTC
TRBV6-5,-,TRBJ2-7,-,CASSRSLGGAYEQYF,TGTGCCAGCAGCCGTTCTCTAGGGGGGGCATACGAGCAGTACTTC
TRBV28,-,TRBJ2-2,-,CASSLGAGANTGELFF,TGTGCCAGCAGTTTAGGGGCAGGAGCAAACACCGGGGAGCTGTTTTTT
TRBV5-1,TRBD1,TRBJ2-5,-,CASTLGQGWETQYF,TGCGCCAGCACCCTCGGACAGGGGTGGGAGACCCAGTACTTC
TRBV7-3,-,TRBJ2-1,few,CASSPPRRNEQFF,TGTGCCAGCAGCCCTCCGAGGCGCAATGAGCAGTTCTTC
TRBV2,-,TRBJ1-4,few,CASSEVGVLDVGVFF,TGTGCCAGCAGTGAAGTTGGGGTCCTTGACGTAGGGGTGTTTTTT
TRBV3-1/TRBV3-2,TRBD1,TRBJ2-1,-,CASSQGRGRDEQFF,TGTGCCAGCAGCCAAGGTAGGGGGCGGGATGAGCAGTTCTTC
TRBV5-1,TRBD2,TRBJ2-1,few,CASSLSLAGDNEQFF,TGCGCCAGCAGCTTGAGCCTAGCGGGGGACAATGAGCAGTTCTTC
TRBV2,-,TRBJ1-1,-,CAQGGNTEAFF,TGTGCCCAAGGGGGGAACACTGAAGCTTTCTTT
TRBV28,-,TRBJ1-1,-,CASSFITASQAAFF,TGTGCCAGCAGTTTTATTACAGCTAGCCAAGCAGCTTTCTTT
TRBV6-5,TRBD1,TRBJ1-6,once,CASSYTDRDNSPLHF,TGTGCCAGCAGTTACACCGACAGGGACAATTCACCCCTCCACTTT
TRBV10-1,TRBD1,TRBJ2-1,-,CASSGQGLEQFF,TGCGCCAGCAGTGGACAGGGGTTGGAGCAGTTCTTC
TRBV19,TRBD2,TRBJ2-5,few,CASSGLAGGEETQYF,TGTGCCAGTTCAGGACTAGCGGGAGGAGAAGAGACCCAGTACTTC
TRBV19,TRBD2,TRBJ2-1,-,CASSIGLAGYSYNEQFF,TGTGCCAGTAGTATAGGACTAGCGGGGTATTCCTACAATGAGCAGTTCTTC
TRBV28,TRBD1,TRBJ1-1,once,CAINSRQGFTEAFF,TGTGCCATCAATTCCAGACAGGGGTTCACTGAAGCTTTCTTT
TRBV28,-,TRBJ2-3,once,CASSSIPGIASDTQYF,TGTGCCAGCAGCTCAATCCCCGGGATCGCATCCGATACGCAGTATTTT
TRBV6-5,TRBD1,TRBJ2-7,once,CASSYTKGQPSYEQYF,TGTGCCAGCAGTTACACCAAGGGACAGCCTTCCTACGAGCAGTACTTC
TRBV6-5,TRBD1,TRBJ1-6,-,CASSYEGQTKNSPLHF,TGTGCCAGCAGTTACGAGGGACAGACAAAAAATTCACCCCTCCACTTT
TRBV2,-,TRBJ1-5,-,CASSEAGGAQPQHF,TGTGCCAGCAGTGAAGCTGGGGGGGCTCAGCCCCAGCATTTT
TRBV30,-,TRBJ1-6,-,CAWIPTGIYNSPLHF,TGTGCCTGGATTCCGACGGGAATCTATAATTCACCCCTCCACTTT
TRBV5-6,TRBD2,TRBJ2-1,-,CASSLGLADSYNEQFF,TGTGCCAGCAGCTTGGGACTAGCGGACTCCTACAATGAGCAGTTCTTC